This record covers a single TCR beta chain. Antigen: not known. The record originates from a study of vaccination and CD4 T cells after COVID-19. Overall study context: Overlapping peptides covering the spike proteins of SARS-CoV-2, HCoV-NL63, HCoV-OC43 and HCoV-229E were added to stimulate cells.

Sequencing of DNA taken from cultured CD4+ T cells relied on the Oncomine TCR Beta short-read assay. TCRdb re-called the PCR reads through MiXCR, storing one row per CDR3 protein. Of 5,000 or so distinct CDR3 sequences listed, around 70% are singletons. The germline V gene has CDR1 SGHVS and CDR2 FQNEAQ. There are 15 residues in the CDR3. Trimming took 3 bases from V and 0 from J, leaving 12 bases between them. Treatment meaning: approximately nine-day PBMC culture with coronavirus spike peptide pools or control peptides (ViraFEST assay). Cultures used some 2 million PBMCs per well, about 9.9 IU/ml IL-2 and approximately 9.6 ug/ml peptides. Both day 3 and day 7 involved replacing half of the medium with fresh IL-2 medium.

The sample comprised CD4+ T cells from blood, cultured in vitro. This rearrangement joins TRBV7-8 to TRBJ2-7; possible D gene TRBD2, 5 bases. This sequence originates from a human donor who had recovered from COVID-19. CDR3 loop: CASSLEVANSYEQYF. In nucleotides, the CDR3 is TGTGCCAGCAGCTTGGAGGTAGCGAACTCCTACGAGCAGTACTTC.